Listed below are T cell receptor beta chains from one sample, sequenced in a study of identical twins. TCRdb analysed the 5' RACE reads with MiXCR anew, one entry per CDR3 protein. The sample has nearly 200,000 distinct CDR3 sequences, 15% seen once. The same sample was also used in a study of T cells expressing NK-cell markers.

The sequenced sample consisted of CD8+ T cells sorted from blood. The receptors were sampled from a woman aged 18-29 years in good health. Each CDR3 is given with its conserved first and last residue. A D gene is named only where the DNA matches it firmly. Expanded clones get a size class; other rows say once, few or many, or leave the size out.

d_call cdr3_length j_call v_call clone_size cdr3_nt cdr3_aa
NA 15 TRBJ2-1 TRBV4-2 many TGTGCCAGCAGCCCCCCGGACGGGGCAGACAATGAGCAGTTCTTC CASSPPDGADNEQFF
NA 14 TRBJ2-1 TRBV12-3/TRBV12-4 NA TGTGCCAGCAGTCTACGGGAGCTCTACAATGAGCAGTTCTTC CASSLRELYNEQFF
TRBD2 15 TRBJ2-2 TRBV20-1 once TGCAGTGCTAGAGAGCGGGGGGCGAACACCGGGGAGCTGTTTTTT CSARERGANTGELFF
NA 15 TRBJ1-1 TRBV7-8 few TGTGCCAGCAGCTTAGCCGGCGCGGGGAACACTGAAGCTTTCTTT CASSLAGAGNTEAFF
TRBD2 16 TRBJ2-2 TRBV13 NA TGTGCCAGCAGCCTCTCTAGCGGGGAGTACACCGGGGAGCTGTTTTTT CASSLSSGEYTGELFF
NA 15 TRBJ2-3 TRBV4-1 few TGCGCCAGCAGCCAGACCTCCGGGGGGCCAGATACGCAGTATTTT CASSQTSGGPDTQYF
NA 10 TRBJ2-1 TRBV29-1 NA TGCAGCGTTCTTGGGGATGAGCAGTTCTTC CSVLGDEQFF
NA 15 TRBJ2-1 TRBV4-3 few TGCGCCAGCAGCCAGGACCGGGCCACCTGGAATGAGCAGTTCTTC CASSQDRATWNEQFF
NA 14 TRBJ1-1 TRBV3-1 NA TGTGCCAGCAGCCAAGAGGGTGAGGACACTGAAGCTTTCTTT CASSQEGEDTEAFF
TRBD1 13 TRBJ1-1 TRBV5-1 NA TGCGCCAGCAGATACGACAGGGCCTCTGAAGCTTTCTTT CASRYDRASEAFF
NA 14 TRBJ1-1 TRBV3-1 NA TGTGCCAGCAGCCAAGGAGGGGGGGACACTGAAGCTTTCTTT CASSQGGGDTEAFF
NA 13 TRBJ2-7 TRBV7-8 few TGTGCCAGCAGCCCGCGGGACACTTACGAGCAGTACTTC CASSPRDTYEQYF
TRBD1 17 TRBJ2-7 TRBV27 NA TGTGCCAGCAGCCAAGAAACCGGGACAGGCGGGATCCACGAGCAGTACTTC CASSQETGTGGIHEQYF
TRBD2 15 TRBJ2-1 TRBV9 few TGTGCCAGCAGCGTAGATAGCGGGAGGGCCAATGAGCAGTTCTTC CASSVDSGRANEQFF
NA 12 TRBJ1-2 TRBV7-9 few TGTGCCAGCAGCTTAAACCGTTTGGGCTACACCTTC CASSLNRLGYTF
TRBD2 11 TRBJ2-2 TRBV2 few TGTGCCAGGCGGGAGACCGGGGAGCTGTTTTTT CARRETGELFF
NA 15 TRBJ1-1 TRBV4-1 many TGCGCCAGCAGCCAAGGGGGGATTCCGATCACTGAAGCTTTCTTT CASSQGGIPITEAFF
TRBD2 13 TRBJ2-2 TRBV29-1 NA TGCAGCGCCCTGGGGGGGGGGACCGGGGAGCTGTTTTTT CSALGGGTGELFF
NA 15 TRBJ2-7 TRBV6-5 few TGTGCCAGCAGGTTCTCAAAGCAGGGGAGGGACGAGCAGTACTTC CASRFSKQGRDEQYF
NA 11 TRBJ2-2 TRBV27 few TGTGCCAGCAGAAACACCGGGGAGCTGTTTTTT CASRNTGELFF
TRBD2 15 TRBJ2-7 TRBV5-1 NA TGCGCCAGCAGCTTAAGGGGAGGGGTAACCTACGAGCAGTACTTC CASSLRGGVTYEQYF
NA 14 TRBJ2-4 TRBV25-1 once TGTGCCAGCAGTTATCCCGGGCCGAGGGACATTCAGTACTTC CASSYPGPRDIQYF
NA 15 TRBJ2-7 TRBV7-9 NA TGTGCCAGCAGCCCCCCTAGCGCGGGCTCCTACGAGCAGTACTTC CASSPPSAGSYEQYF
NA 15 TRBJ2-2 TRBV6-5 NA TGTGCCAGCAGTTACCTCGGGGGTATCACCGGGGAGCTGTTTTTT CASSYLGGITGELFF
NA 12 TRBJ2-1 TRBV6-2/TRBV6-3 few TGTGCCAGCAGTTACCCTGACAATGAGCAGTTCTTC CASSYPDNEQFF
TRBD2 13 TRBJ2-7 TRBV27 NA TGTGCCAGCAAAGATAGCGGGGCCTACGAGCAGTACTTC CASKDSGAYEQYF